The T cell receptor beta chain under discussion was sequenced for a study of shared clonotypes between healthy human individuals. The repertoire was sequenced with immunoSEQ multiplex PCR; TCRdb's copy has only in-frame clones and lacks some. Among hundreds of thousands of clones listed, around 92% were seen once. Overall study findings and caveats: Of the naive CD4 clonotypes, roughly 5% were shared across a handful of donors.

V was shortened by 7 bases and J by 0 bases, with 15 bases between the two germline ends. The CDR3 consists of 15 residues. Germline V gives CDR1 MNHEY, CDR2 SMNVEV (reference sequence). Comment on this clone: Its antigen is undetermined.

The naive CD8 fraction comprised CD45RO-negative cells positively selected for CCR7 and excluded terminally differentiated effector memory CD45RA+ cells. The TCR originated in a man aged 25 to 40 in good health. Source material: naive CD8+ T cells sorted from blood. V usage is TRBV27 and J usage is TRBJ1-2; D gene uncertain. CDR3 residues: CASNPRAGANYGYTF. The CDR3 bases are TGTGCCAGCAACCCAAGGGCTGGGGCTAACTATGGCTACACCTTC.